The 17 T cell receptor beta chains given below trace back to one sample, sequenced in a study of sequential checkpoint blockade in melanoma (dated by TCRdb to about 2019). The sample's treatment or condition label, in plain terms: randomized to nivolumab then ipilimumab (arm A) or the reverse (arm B). The library was made by the immunoSEQ multiplex PCR assay. TCRdb's version of the immuneACCESS table is confined to in-frame rearrangements and falls short of the full clone set. An unresolved V gene accounts for under half of the shortfall where checked; the remainder is of unknown origin. In all, the sample holds around 6,100 clones, and about a fifth of those were seen once. The leading ten clones occupy about 15% of the sample. The source material was tumor tissue (inferred from file names), sampled from a patient given nivolumab and ipilimumab in sequence. These receptors were taken from a human donor with melanoma.

This clone was observed at least ten times. This sequence joins TRBV9 and TRBJ2-3; D not certain. The V gene's germline CDR1 is SGDLS and CDR2 YYNGEE. V was trimmed by 0 bases and J by 5 bases, leaving 4 bases between them. CDR3 length equals 12 residues. The CDR3 DNA is TGTGCCAGCAGCGTAGGGGGAGATACGCAGTATTTT. Its translation is CASSVGGDTQYF. The full variable domain, rest sourced from reference TRBV9 and TRBJ2-3, is DSGVTQTPKHLITATGQRVTLRCSPRSGDLSVYWYQQSLDQGLQFLIQYYNGEERAKGNILERFSAQQFPDLHSELNLSSLELGDSALYFCASSVGGDTQYFGPGTRLTVL.

The chain recombines TRBV5-1 with TRBJ2-3; D not certain. There are 15 residues in the CDR3. V lost 1 base and J lost 3, with 12 bases in between. Germline lookup yields CDR1 SGHRS and CDR2 YFSETQ. CDR3 protein: CASSLLGKGTDTQYF. Here the CDR3 DNA reads TGCGCCAGCAGCTTGTTAGGGAAAGGGACAGATACGCAGTATTTT.

This clone has ten or more counts. The chain recombines TRBV7-2 with TRBJ1-5, with TRBD1 identical over 8 bases. The CDR3 is 13 residues long. J gave up 7 bases and V 3 bases, and 2 bases lay outside the gene matches. Germline values: CDR1 SGHTA, CDR2 FQGNSA. The CDR3 DNA reads as TGTGCCAGCAGCTTCGGACAGGGCCAGCCCCAGCATTTT. Its protein is CASSFGQGQPQHF.

This clone was observed a handful of times. The chain is built from TRBV4-1 and TRBJ2-7; D gene uncertain. Trimming left V 1 base short and J 3 bases short, with 13 bases between. This CDR3 has 15 amino acids. Germline V lookup: CDR1 MGHRA, CDR2 YSYEKL. CDR3 region: CASSQALTANYEQYF. Here the CDR3 DNA reads TGCGCCAGCAGCCAAGCTCTCACAGCTAACTACGAGCAGTACTTC.

This clone has more than one count but fewer than ten. Written as DNA, the CDR3 is TGTGCCAGCACCGCCGACAGGGTGGGACAGCCCCAGCATTTT. Residues: CASTADRVGQPQHF. J is TRBJ1-5 and V is TRBV12-5; 7 bases are shared with TRBD1. Germline V gene sequence: CDR1 LGHNT, CDR2 FRNRAP. The CDR3 is made up of 14 amino acids.

A few counts support this clone. The V and J genes are TRBV18 and TRBJ2-3, with a weak D call TRBD2 (5 bases). The germline CDR1 and CDR2 sequences are KGHSH and LQKENI. The V end was cut by 2 bases, the J end by 3 bases, with 15 bases between. This CDR3 is built from 16 residues. CDR3: CASSPEERVGTDTQYF. The CDR3 coding sequence is TGTGCCAGCTCACCAGAGGAGAGGGTGGGAACAGATACGCAGTATTTT.

This chain uses TRBV11-3 with TRBJ1-2; 7 bases match TRBD1. This CDR3 has 16 residues. CDR1 is SGHNT and CDR2 is YENEEA in the germline V gene. The ends lost 1 base at V and 4 bases at J; junction bases unmatched: 9. CDR3 residues: CASSLVTRGFVYGYTF. CDR3 bases: TGTGCCAGCAGCTTAGTCACCAGGGGGTTCGTCTATGGCTACACCTTC.

The chain carries TRBV18 and TRBJ1-1, with TRBD1 as a possible D gene (5 bases). V dropped 6 bases and J dropped 0 bases, with 20 bases sitting between them. Germline-derived CDR1 and CDR2 are KGHSH and LQKENI. The CDR3 runs to 17 residues. The DNA of the CDR3 is TGTGCCAGCTCTAACATGATGCAGGGCCCTATGAACACTGAAGCTTTCTTT. Translation: CASSNMMQGPMNTEAFF.

This sequence joins TRBV11-3 and TRBJ2-5, with 10 bases matching TRBD1. The CDR3 covers 19 residues. Trimming cost V 8 bases and J 2 bases; bases outside gene matches: 20. From germline, CDR1 is SGHNT and CDR2 YENEEA. The CDR3 sequence is CASSRARTGGDGWQETQYF. The CDR3, as DNA: TGTGCCAGCTCCAGGGCCCGGACAGGGGGGGACGGGTGGCAAGAGACCCAGTACTTC.

This chain uses TRBV11-3 with TRBJ2-1, with D perhaps assigned TRBD1 or TRBD2 (5 bases each). The CDR3 extends over 17 amino acids. CDR1 and CDR2 (germline): SGHNT, YENEEA. Trimming took off 3 bases at V and 0 bases at J, with 15 bases between the two ends. CDR3 in amino acids: CASSFRGSLSSYNEQFF. CDR3 nucleotide sequence: TGTGCCAGCAGCTTCCGGGGCTCCCTTTCCTCCTACAATGAGCAGTTCTTC.

This clone has just a few counts. V gene TRBV11-3 combines with J gene TRBJ2-6; D gene uncertain. Trimming left V 7 bases short and J 0 bases short, with 10 bases between. Germline values: CDR1 SGHNT, CDR2 YENEEA. This CDR3 spans 15 amino acids. CDR3 sequence reads: CASISIDSGANVLTF. As DNA, the CDR3 is TGTGCCAGCATCTCCATAGACTCTGGGGCCAACGTCCTGACTTTC.

This chain uses TRBV11-3 with TRBJ2-5; D remains unclear. CDR1 is SGHNT and CDR2 is YENEEA in the germline V gene. The V gene lost 3 bases and the J gene lost 3 bases, with 11 bases spanning the gap. CDR3 size: 14 residues. DNA of the CDR3: TGTGCCAGCAGCTTGGTGTGGGGAAAAGAGACCCAGTACTTC. Translated, it gives CASSLVWGKETQYF.

This chain uses TRBV11-3 with TRBJ2-1, with D possibly TRBD2 on 6 matching bases. CDR3 length: 16 residues. Germline V lookup: CDR1 SGHNT, CDR2 YENEEA. V was trimmed by 5 bases and J by 4 bases, leaving 18 bases between them. The CDR3 region has the DNA TGTGCCAGCAGCCTCTTACACGGGACTTTTTACAATGAGCAGTTCTTC. Its protein product is CASSLLHGTFYNEQFF.

There are a few counts of this clone. V usage is TRBV11-3 and J usage is TRBJ2-4, with D possibly TRBD1 on 5 matching bases. V lost 4 bases and J lost 0, with 13 bases in between. The germline V gene encodes CDR1 SGHNT and CDR2 YENEEA. The CDR3 runs 16 residues. In DNA form, the CDR3 reads TGTGCCAGCAGCTCACAGGCGACCTTAGCCAAAAACATTCAGTACTTC. It is translated as CASSSQATLAKNIQYF.

This clone was counted at least ten times. The CDR3 DNA is TGTGCCAGCAGCTTACAGGGGGGGGACACTGAAGCTTTCTTT. Protein product: CASSLQGGDTEAFF. The rearrangement joins TRBV7-6 to TRBJ1-1; 7 bases align to TRBD1. This CDR3 spans 14 amino acids. Trimming cost V 2 bases and J 3 bases; bases outside gene matches: 3. Germline V lookup: CDR1 SGHVS, CDR2 FNYEAQ.

The chain couples TRBV9 to TRBJ2-7; D is unclear. V lost 4 bases and J lost 0, with 11 bases in between. The CDR3 has 14 amino acids. The germline V gene encodes CDR1 SGDLS and CDR2 YYNGEE. The CDR3 here is CASSPGPSSYEQYF. CDR3 coding DNA: TGTGCCAGCAGCCCCGGCCCCAGCTCCTACGAGCAGTACTTC.

The table lists this clone with a few counts. J is TRBJ2-1 and V is TRBV6-8, with 8 bases identical to TRBD2. CDR3 length equals 16 residues. CDR1 is MNHGY and CDR2 is SAAAGT in the germline V gene. V trimming: 3 bases; J trimming: 3 bases; junction bases outside the gene matches: 7. The CDR3 DNA follows: TGTGCCAGCAGTTATCTTTTAAGCGGGGGCTACAATGAGCAGTTCTTC. Translating gives CASSYLLSGGYNEQFF.